This TCR beta chain was sequenced in a study of radiation and T cells in renal cell carcinoma. Profiled with immunoSEQ multiplex PCR; TCRdb holds only in-frame clones, not every one. In the table there are roughly 100,000 clones, 70% to 90% of which are singletons. For this clone: The junction departs from germline at one end; a sequencing error may be responsible.

This CDR3 comprises 11 residues. The germline V gene encodes CDR1 ENHRY and CDR2 SYGVKD. Regarding time point: baseline pretreatment blood. Treatment of the sample: 15 Gy SBRT to primary tumor, nephrectomy 4 weeks later. This chain connects TRBV10-3 to TRBJ1-2, with 9 bases matching TRBD1. This clonotype was sampled from a man aged 45-60 years with renal cell carcinoma. The sequenced sample was blood, obtained from a patient whose treatment included radiotherapy and nephrectomy. CDR3 in DNA: TGTGCCATCACCAGACAGGGGGAGATTAACTTC. This codes for CAITRQGEINF.